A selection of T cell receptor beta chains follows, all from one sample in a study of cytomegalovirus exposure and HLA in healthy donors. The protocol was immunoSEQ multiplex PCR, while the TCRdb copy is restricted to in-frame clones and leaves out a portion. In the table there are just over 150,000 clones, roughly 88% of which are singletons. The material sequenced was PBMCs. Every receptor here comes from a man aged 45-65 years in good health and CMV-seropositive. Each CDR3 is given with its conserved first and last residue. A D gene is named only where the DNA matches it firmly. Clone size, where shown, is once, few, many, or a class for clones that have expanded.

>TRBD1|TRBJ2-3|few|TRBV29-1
CSVTGTGDTQYF
TGCAGCGTTACCGGGACAGGGGATACGCAGTATTTT
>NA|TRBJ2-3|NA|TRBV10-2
CASSSGQGPSTDTQYF
TGCGCCAGCAGTTCGGGACAAGGACCTAGCACAGATACGCAGTATTTT
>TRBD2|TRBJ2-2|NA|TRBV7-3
CASSLIPTRLAQNTGELFF
TGTGCCAGCAGCCTAATCCCCACAAGACTAGCGCAGAACACCGGGGAGCTGTTTTTT
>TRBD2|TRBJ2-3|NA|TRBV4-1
CASSPGTSGTSTDTQYF
TGCGCCAGCAGCCCTGGGACTAGCGGGACTAGCACAGATACGCAGTATTTT
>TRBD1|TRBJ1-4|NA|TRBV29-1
CSGGEKGDRAVGLFF
TGCAGCGGCGGAGAGAAGGGGGACAGGGCCGTAGGACTGTTTTTT
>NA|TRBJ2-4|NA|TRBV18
CASSPLSDGGMTAKNIQYF
TGTGCCAGCTCACCCCTAAGCGACGGCGGGATGACGGCCAAAAACATTCAGTACTTC
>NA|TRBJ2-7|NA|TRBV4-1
CASSQEDGRYEQYF
TGCGCCAGCAGCCAGGAGGATGGGAGGTACGAGCAGTACTTC
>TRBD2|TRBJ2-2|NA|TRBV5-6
CASSGRTSGRGFPGELFF
TGTGCCAGCAGCGGGCGGACTAGCGGGAGGGGTTTCCCCGGGGAGCTGTTTTTT
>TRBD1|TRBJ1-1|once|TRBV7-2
CASSLVGTGGTEAFF
TGTGCCAGCAGCTTAGTGGGGACAGGGGGCACTGAAGCTTTCTTT
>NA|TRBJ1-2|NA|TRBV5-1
CASSPQDYSWYGYTF
TGCGCCAGCAGTCCCCAGGACTATAGTTGGTATGGCTACACCTTC
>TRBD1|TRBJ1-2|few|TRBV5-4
CASSAPDRPLGYTF
TGTGCCAGCAGCGCCCCGGACAGGCCCCTGGGCTACACCTTC
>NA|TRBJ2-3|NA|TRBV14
CASKSSNEETQYF
TGTGCCAGCAAATCCTCAAACGAGGAGACGCAGTATTTT
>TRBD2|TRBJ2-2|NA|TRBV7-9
CASSPPGGDTGELFF
TGTGCCAGCAGCCCGCCGGGGGGGGACACCGGGGAGCTGTTTTTT
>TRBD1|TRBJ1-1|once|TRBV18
CASSPGTGEAFF
TGTGCCAGCTCACCAGGGACAGGGGAAGCTTTCTTT
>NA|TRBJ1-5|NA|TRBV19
CASSMDSWNQPQHF
TGTGCCAGTAGTATGGACAGCTGGAATCAGCCCCAGCATTTT
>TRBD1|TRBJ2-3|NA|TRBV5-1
CASSGTGLKDTQYF
TGCGCCAGTTCCGGGACAGGGTTGAAAGATACGCAGTATTTT
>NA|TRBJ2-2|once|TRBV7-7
CASSLKQGTGELFF
TGTGCCAGCAGCTTGAAACAGGGAACCGGGGAGCTGTTTTTT
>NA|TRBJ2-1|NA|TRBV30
CAWSVHLGTSYYNEQFF
TGTGCCTGGAGTGTACACCTCGGGACTTCGTACTACAATGAGCAGTTCTTC
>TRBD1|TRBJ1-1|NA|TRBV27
CASSLQTGVGTGDTEAFF
TGTGCCAGCAGTTTACAGACCGGGGTAGGGACAGGGGACACTGAAGCTTTCTTT
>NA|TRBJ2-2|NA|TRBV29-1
CSVRGAGGSTGELFF
TGCAGCGTTAGGGGGGCAGGGGGAAGTACCGGGGAGCTGTTTTTT
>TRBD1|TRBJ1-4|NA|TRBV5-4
CASSLGPRDSVEKLFF
TGTGCCAGCAGCTTGGGGCCCCGGGACAGCGTTGAAAAACTGTTTTTT
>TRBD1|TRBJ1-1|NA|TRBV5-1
CASSPPGQVNTEAFF
TGCGCCAGCAGCCCACCGGGACAGGTGAACACTGAAGCTTTCTTT
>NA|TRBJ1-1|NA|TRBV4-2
CASSQLSSNTEAFF
TGTGCCAGCAGCCAACTATCGTCCAACACTGAAGCTTTCTTT
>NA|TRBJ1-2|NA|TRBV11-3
CASSLTKSEGYTF
TGTGCCAGCAGCTTAACGAAGTCTGAGGGCTACACCTTC
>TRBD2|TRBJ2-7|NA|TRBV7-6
CASSSSPSGGNEQYF
TGTGCCAGCAGCTCCTCCCCAAGCGGGGGTAACGAGCAGTACTTC
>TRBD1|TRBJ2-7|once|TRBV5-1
CASSLATGQANYEQYF
TGCGCCAGCAGCCTTGCTACGGGACAGGCTAACTACGAGCAGTACTTC
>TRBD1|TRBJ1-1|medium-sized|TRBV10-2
CASSESAGQGSTEAFF
TGCGCCAGCAGTGAGTCGGCGGGACAGGGGAGCACTGAAGCTTTCTTT
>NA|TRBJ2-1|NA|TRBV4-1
CASSQDDGDTRRYEQFF
TGCGCCAGCAGCCAAGATGACGGCGACACCCGGAGGTACGAGCAGTTCTTC
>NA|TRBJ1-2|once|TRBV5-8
CASKRDISNYGYTF
TGTGCCAGCAAGAGGGACATTTCTAACTATGGCTACACCTTC
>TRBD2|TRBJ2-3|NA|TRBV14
CASSQGGGRLGDTQYF
TGTGCCAGCAGCCAAGGAGGCGGGAGATTGGGAGATACGCAGTATTTT
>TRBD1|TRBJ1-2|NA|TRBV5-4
CASSAPGTGSGYTF
TGTGCCAGCAGCGCCCCGGGGACAGGGAGCGGCTACACCTTC
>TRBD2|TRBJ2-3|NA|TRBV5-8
CASSLEGDSGGGTQYF
TGTGCCAGCAGCTTGGAAGGAGACTCCGGGGGGGGTACGCAGTATTTT
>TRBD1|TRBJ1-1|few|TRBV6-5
CASGPGDRGRPFF
TGTGCCAGCGGACCGGGGGACAGGGGGAGACCTTTCTTT
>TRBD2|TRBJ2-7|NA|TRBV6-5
CASRYTGTGGYEQYF
TGTGCCAGCAGGTACACCGGGACGGGGGGCTACGAGCAGTACTTC
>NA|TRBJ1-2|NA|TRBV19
CASSLTGETNYGYTF
TGTGCCAGTAGTTTGACAGGAGAAACTAACTATGGCTACACCTTC
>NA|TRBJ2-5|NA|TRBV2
CASSDVGRRGGETQYF
TGTGCCAGCAGTGACGTGGGCAGGAGGGGGGGGGAGACCCAGTACTTC
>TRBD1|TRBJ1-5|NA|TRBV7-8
CASSLGQGVDQPQHF
TGTGCCAGCAGCTTAGGACAGGGTGTGGATCAGCCCCAGCATTTT
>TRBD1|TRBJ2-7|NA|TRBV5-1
CASGTGDTYEQYF
TGCGCCAGCGGGACAGGGGATACCTACGAGCAGTACTTC
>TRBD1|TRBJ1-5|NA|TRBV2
CASRDDRAGSNQPQHF
TGTGCCAGCAGGGACGACAGGGCGGGAAGCAATCAGCCCCAGCATTTT
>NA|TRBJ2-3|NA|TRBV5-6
CASSLDQRTDTQYF
TGTGCCAGCAGCTTGGACCAGCGTACAGATACGCAGTATTTT
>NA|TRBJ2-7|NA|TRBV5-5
CASSGGGGQAYEQYF
TGTGCCAGCAGCGGAGGGGGGGGACAGGCGTACGAGCAGTACTTC
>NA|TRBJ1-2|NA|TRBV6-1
CASSGQRDYGYTF
TGTGCCAGCAGTGGACAGCGGGACTATGGCTACACCTTC
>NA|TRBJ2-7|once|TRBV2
CASSYRAAGEQYF
TGTGCCAGCTCCTACAGGGCCGCAGGGGAGCAGTACTTC
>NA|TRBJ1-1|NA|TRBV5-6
CASSLAWVGGLGTEAFF
TGTGCCAGCAGCTTGGCGTGGGTCGGGGGGTTGGGCACTGAAGCTTTCTTT
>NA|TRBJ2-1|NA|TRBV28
CASSFHRAQSGFYNEQFF
TGTGCCAGCAGTTTCCACAGGGCCCAATCTGGTTTCTACAATGAGCAGTTCTTC